The next 3 T cell receptor beta chains were all read from a single sample in a study of blood T cell repertoires in COVID-19. The table came from immunoSEQ multiplex PCR; TCRdb's copy has only in-frame clones and leaves some out. This sample has approximately 170,000 clones, with approximately 95% found just once. Sequencing used peripheral blood. The receptor set was obtained from a woman aged 55-69 years with COVID-19, enrolled during active disease.

The CDR3 here is CASSPVGSSYNSPLHF. In nucleotides, the CDR3 is TGCGCCAGCAGCCCGGTGGGGAGCTCCTATAATTCACCCCTCCACTTT. The chain recombines TRBV5-1 with TRBJ1-6; D unresolved. The CDR3 runs to 16 residues. The ends were cut back, 4 bases at V and 0 bases at J, with 11 bases in the middle. CDR1 is SGHRS and CDR2 is YFSETQ in the germline V gene. Full variable domain (remainder filled in from reference TRBV5-1 and TRBJ1-6): KAGVTQTPRYLIKTRGQQVTLSCSPISGHRSVSWYQQTPGQGLQFLFEYFSETQRNKGNFPGRFSGRQFSNSRSEMNVSTLELGDSALYLCASSPVGSSYNSPLHFGNGTRLTVT.

The gene calls are TRBV19 and TRBJ2-1; TRBD2 agrees at 13 bases. Germline lookup yields CDR1 LNHDA and CDR2 SQIVND (reference sequence). J was trimmed by 9 bases and V by 4 bases; bases with no gene match: 6. The length of the CDR3 is 15 residues. The CDR3 DNA reads as TGTGCCAGTAGTAGACTAGCGGGGGGAGGGCTTGAGCAGTTCTTC. Translating gives CASSRLAGGGLEQFF.

V is TRBV30 and J is TRBJ1-1; D is perhaps TRBD1 (6 bases). The ends were cut back, 4 bases at V and 8 bases at J, with 20 bases in the middle. The germline V gene encodes CDR1 GTSNPN and CDR2 SVGIG (reference sequence). CDR3 length: 14 residues. CDR3 sequence reads: CAWIQQGTGGEAFF. In DNA, the CDR3 is TGTGCCTGGATCCAACAGGGAACGGGGGGGGAAGCTTTCTTT.